This T cell receptor beta chain originates from a study of shared clonotypes between healthy human individuals. Trimming removed 11 bases at V and 5 bases at J, with 13 bases between. The CDR3 consists of 11 residues. The germline V gene has CDR1 SEHNR and CDR2 FQNEAQ (reference sequence). Some clones are missing from TCRdb's copy, which holds only in-frame ones; the method was immunoSEQ multiplex PCR. The data contain approximately 1.4 million clones, around 98% of them singletons. Everyone who donated was a Caucasian adult who lived in Nashville, Tennessee. The receptor comes from a man between 25 and 39 years old in good health. The rearrangement uses TRBV7-9 and TRBJ2-7; D is perhaps TRBD2 (5 bases). What was sequenced was naive CD4+ T cells sorted from blood. Subset described: CD45RA+ positively selected. The CDR3 DNA reads TGTGCCTGTAGCACGGGGAACGAGCAGTACTTC. As protein: CACSTGNEQYF. The full variable domain, completed using reference TRBV7-9 and TRBJ2-7, is DTGVSQNPRHKITKRGQNVTFRCDPISEHNRLYWYRQTLGQGPEFLTYFQNEAQLEKSRLLSDRFSAERPKGSFSTLEIQRTEQGDSAMYLCACSTGNEQYFGPGTRLTVT.